The entry below describes one T cell receptor (beta chain). Its cognate antigen is unknown. The data derive from a study of CD8+CD57+ T cells in acquired aplastic anemia. Study at large: Yields of DNA that came from sorted CD4+ and CD8+ cells averaged roughly 3 ug. Whole-study results and caveats: The same twenty-nine CD8+ CDR3 sequences occurred in patients and in controls. The CD8+ Simpson's diversity of patients and controls was not significantly different.

Genomic DNA served as template for TCR beta VDJ and CDR3 profiling. One entry per CDR3 protein, called by TCRdb with MiXCR from the reads. Here the sample spans 190,000 or so distinct CDR3 sequences, under 65% being singletons. V gave up 6 bases and J gave up 4 bases, with 15 bases separating them. CDR3 length: 14 residues. Germline V CDR1 and CDR2: SNHLY, FYNNEI. The chain has TRBV2 and TRBJ1-2; D perhaps matches TRBD1 (5 bases). Sequences were obtained from sorted CD4+, CD8+, or CD8+CD57+ T cells (not recorded which) from PBMCs. The sequence came from a human donor in good health. In DNA, the CDR3 is TGTGCCAGCAGCGCAGGGTACCCAGGCTATGGCTACACCTTC. Residues: CASSAGYPGYGYTF.